This T cell receptor (beta chain) was documented in a study of T-cell memory formation after mild COVID-19. Study observations and caveats: There were some responding clones in pre-infection memory, which suggested that cross-reactive memory had joined.

Regarding this clonotype: The antigen is undetermined.

A 5'RACE reaction primed in the constant segment made cDNA libraries of TCR alpha and TCR beta, and these carried sample barcodes and UMIs. One entry per CDR3 protein, called by TCRdb with MiXCR from the 5' RACE reads. In the table there are about 160,000 distinct CDR3 sequences, roughly 30% of which are singletons. There are 14 residues in the CDR3. V shed 4 bases and J shed 3 bases, with 14 bases lying between them. Per germline, CDR1 SGHRS and CDR2 YFSETQ. The chain recombines TRBV5-1 with TRBJ2-7; TRBD1 might be the D (7 bases). The TCR was taken from an adult woman who had mild COVID-19 (a few samples of this study predate the infection). Cell type and time point are not known. The specimen was PBMCs or a T cell subset sorted from them (not recorded which). The CDR3 DNA follows: TGCGCCAGCAGCCCAGGGGGGAAGGTCTACGAGCAGTACTTC. This gives the protein CASSPGGKVYEQYF.